Described below is a single T cell receptor beta chain sequence and its context. CDR1 and CDR2 (germline): MRHNA, SNTAGT. The CDR3 runs to 17 residues. The V gene end was trimmed by 7 bases and the J gene end by 0 bases; junction bases not matched to a gene: 5. These data are taken from a study of T cell changes during pregnancy in multiple sclerosis. Measured with immunoSEQ multiplex PCR; TCRdb has only the in-frame clones, and not every one. The sample lists 40,000 or so clones, under 95% occurring once. Sequenced here: CD4+ T cells from peripheral blood mononuclear cells, sampled in the third trimester of pregnancy. The chain combines TRBV6-4 with TRBJ2-2; TRBD2 aligns across 13 bases. This sequence originates from a female donor with multiple sclerosis, enrolled in a pregnancy study. CDR3 nucleotide sequence: TGTGCCAGCATTGAGACTAGCGGGGGGACGAACACCGGGGAGCTGTTTTTT. This sequence encodes CASIETSGGTNTGELFF.